Below, 2 T cell receptor beta chains from the same sample are listed, as sequenced in a study of blood T cell repertoires in COVID-19. Data came from immunoSEQ multiplex PCR; TCRdb stores just in-frame clones and leaves some out. Of around 16,000 clones listed, around 89% are singletons. Source material: peripheral blood. The receptors shown here come from a human donor in a cohort sampled during active COVID-19.

This clone appeared a single time. The rearrangement uses TRBV10-2 and TRBJ1-5, with D hard to call. CDR1 WSHSY and CDR2 SAAADI come from the germline V gene. The CDR3 consists of 14 residues. Between the trimmed V and J ends, which lost 0 bases and 5 bases, there was a span of 8 bases. CDR3 protein: CASSESSRDQPQHF. The DNA for the CDR3 is TGCGCCAGCAGTGAGTCGAGTCGGGATCAGCCCCAGCATTTT.

This clone was seen a handful of times. The chain joins TRBV28 to TRBJ1-2; TRBD1 agrees at 9 bases. Losses at the gene ends were 5 bases for V and 8 bases for J; bases not matched to a gene: 12. The CDR3 has 15 amino acids. In germline, CDR1 is MDHEN, CDR2 SYDVKM. This CDR3 is CASSAGPAQGAGYTF. CDR3 DNA: TGTGCCAGCAGTGCGGGACCGGCACAGGGGGCGGGCTACACCTTC.